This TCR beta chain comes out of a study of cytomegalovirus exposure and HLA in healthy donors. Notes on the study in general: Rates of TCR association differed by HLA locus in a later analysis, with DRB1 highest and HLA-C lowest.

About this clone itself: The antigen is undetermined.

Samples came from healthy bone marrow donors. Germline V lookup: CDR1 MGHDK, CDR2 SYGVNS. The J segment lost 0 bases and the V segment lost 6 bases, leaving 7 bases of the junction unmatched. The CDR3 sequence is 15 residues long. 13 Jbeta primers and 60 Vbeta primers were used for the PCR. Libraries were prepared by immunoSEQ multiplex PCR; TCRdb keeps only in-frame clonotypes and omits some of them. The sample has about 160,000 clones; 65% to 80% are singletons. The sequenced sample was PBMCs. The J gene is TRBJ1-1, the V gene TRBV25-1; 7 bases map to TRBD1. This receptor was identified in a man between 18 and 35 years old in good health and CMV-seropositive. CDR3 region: CASRTPGQMNTEAFF. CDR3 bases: TGTGCCAGCAGAACCCCGGGACAGATGAACACTGAAGCTTTCTTT.